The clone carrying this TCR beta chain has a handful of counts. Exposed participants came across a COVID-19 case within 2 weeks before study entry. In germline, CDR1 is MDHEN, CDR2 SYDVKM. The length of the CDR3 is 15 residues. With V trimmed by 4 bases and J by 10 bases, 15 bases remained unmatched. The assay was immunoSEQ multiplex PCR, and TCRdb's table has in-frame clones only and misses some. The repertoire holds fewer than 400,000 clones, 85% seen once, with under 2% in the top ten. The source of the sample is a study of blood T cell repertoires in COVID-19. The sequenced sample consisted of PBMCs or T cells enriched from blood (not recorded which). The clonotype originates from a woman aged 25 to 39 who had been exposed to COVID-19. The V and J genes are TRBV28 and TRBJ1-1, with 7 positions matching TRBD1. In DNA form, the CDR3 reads TGTGCCAGCAGTTCCTCGGGACAGTCTCACAGGGGAGCTTTCTTT. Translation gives CASSSSGQSHRGAFF.